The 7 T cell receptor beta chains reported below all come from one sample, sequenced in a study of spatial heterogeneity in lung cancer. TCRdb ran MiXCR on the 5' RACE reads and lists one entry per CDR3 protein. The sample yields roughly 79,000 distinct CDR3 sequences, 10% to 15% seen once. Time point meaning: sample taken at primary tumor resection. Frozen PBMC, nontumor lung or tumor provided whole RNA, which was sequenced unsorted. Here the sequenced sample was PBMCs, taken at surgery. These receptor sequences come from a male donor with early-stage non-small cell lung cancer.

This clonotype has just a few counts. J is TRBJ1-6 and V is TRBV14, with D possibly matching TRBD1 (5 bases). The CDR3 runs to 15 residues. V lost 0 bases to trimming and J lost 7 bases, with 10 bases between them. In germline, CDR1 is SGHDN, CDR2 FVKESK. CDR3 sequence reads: CASSQDLGENSPLHF. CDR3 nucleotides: TGTGCCAGCAGCCAAGATCTGGGGGAGAATTCACCCCTCCACTTT.

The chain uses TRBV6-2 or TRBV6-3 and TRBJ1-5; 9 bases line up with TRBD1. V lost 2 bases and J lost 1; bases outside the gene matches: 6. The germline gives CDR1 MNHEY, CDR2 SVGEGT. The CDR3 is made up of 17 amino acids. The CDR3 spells CASSYGTGGRSNQPQHF. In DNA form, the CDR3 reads TGTGCCAGCAGTTACGGAACAGGGGGCCGGAGCAATCAGCCCCAGCATTTT.

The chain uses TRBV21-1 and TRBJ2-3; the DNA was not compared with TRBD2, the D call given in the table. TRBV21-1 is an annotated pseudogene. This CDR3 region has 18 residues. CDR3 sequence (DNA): TGTGCCAGCAGCAAAGTAGGTAGCGGGGGGCGGTGCACAGATACGCAGTATTTT. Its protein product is CASSKVGSGGRCTDTQYF.

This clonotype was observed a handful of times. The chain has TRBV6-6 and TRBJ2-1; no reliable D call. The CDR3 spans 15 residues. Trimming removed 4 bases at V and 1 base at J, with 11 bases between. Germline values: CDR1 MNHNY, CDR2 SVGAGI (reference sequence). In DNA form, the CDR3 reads TGTGCCAGCAGTTTAAGACAAGGGTCCTACAATGAGCAGTTCTTC. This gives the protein CASSLRQGSYNEQFF.

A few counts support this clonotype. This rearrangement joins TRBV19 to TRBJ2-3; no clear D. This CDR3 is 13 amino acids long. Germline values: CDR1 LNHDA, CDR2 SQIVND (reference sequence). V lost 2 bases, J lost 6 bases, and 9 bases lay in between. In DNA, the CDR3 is TGTGCCAGTAGTATATATAGGGCGGATACGCAGTATTTT. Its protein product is CASSIYRADTQYF.

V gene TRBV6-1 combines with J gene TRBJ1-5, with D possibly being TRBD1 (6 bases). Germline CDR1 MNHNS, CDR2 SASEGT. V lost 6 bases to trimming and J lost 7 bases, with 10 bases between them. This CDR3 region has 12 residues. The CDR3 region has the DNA TGTGCCAGCAGGGACACAGGGCAGCCCCAGCATTTT. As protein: CASRDTGQPQHF.

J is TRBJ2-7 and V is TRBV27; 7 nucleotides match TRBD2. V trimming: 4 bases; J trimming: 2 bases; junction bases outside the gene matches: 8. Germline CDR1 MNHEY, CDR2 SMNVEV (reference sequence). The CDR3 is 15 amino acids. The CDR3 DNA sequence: TGTGCCAGCAGTTCATCCGGGACTATGGCCTACGAGCAGTACTTC. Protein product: CASSSSGTMAYEQYF.